A single T cell receptor beta chain is shown here with its context. Its antigen remains unknown. Naive CD8 isolation took CD45RO-negative cells positively selected for CCR7 and excluded terminally differentiated effector memory CD45RA+ cells. This sample was included in a study of shared clonotypes between healthy human individuals. In replicate PCRs of sorted subsets, approximately 200 ng DNA, about 29,000 T cell genomes, was used. TCRdb's table, derived via immunoSEQ multiplex PCR, lists solely in-frame clones and lacks some. The sample has nearly 2 million clones, less than 95% seen once. The study, taken as a whole, reports: Memory subsets had estimated richness that was generally smaller than that of naive subsets.

The germline V and J ends were trimmed by 6 bases and 2 bases, with 10 bases remaining between them. Germline CDR1 MNHNY, CDR2 SVGAGI (reference sequence). The CDR3 length is 13 residues. This sequence joins TRBV6-6 and TRBJ1-1; D might be TRBD1 (5 bases). The clonotype originates from a man younger than 35 in good health. Sequenced sample: naive CD8+ T cells sorted from blood. CDR3 in amino acids: CASRPTDNTEAFF. The CDR3 nucleotides read TGTGCCAGCAGACCGACAGATAACACTGAAGCTTTCTTT.